This is a list of T cell receptor beta chains from one sample in a study of a mutant IDH1 vaccine in newly diagnosed glioma. No antigen has been identified for these receptors. TCRdb keeps only in-frame clones here, not all; method: immunoSEQ multiplex PCR. The sample yields approximately 60,000 clones, approximately 79% seen once. The sequences come from PBMCs, collected from a glioma patient whose treatment included an IDH1 peptide vaccine. The receptor source for this set is a woman aged 18-30 years with glioma. Some clones in this sample may be carry-over from other donors' samples. Each CDR3 is given with its conserved first and last residue. A D gene is named only where the DNA matches it firmly. The size field is filled for only some rows; it gives once, few, many or a size class.

TRBD1,NA,TRBV5-1,TRBJ2-3,TGCGCCAGCAGCTTAGCACAGGGGGTGCGCACAGATACGCAGTATTTT,CASSLAQGVRTDTQYF
TRBD1,few,TRBV7-2,TRBJ1-5,TGTGCCAGCAGTTTACAGGGGGGCAATCAGCCCCAGCATTTT,CASSLQGGNQPQHF
NA,NA,TRBV6-6,TRBJ2-3,TGTGCCAGCAGTTACATCGGGGCTCGCACAGATACGCAGTATTTT,CASSYIGARTDTQYF
NA,NA,TRBV29-1,TRBJ1-1,TGCAGCGTTGAAGGGGTTAGGACTGAAGCTTTCTTT,CSVEGVRTEAFF
NA,NA,TRBV5-1,TRBJ1-2,TGCGCCAGCAGCTTGGCGGGACACCTCCTTAACTATGGCTACACCTTC,CASSLAGHLLNYGYTF
NA,few,TRBV10-1,TRBJ1-6,TGCGCCAGCAGTTCAGGTAGGGTCGAATATAATTCACCCCTCCACTTT,CASSSGRVEYNSPLHF
TRBD1,NA,TRBV11-2,TRBJ1-2,TGTGCCAGCAGCAAAGACAGGGGGTCGTGGGATGGCTACACCTTC,CASSKDRGSWDGYTF
NA,NA,TRBV25-1,TRBJ1-2,TGTGCCAGCAGTGAATTCAGACAGGCGTATGGCTACACCTTC,CASSEFRQAYGYTF
TRBD1,NA,TRBV5-4,TRBJ2-2,TGTGCCAGCAGCCCTACGACAGGGCCGAACACCGGGGAGCTGTTTTTT,CASSPTTGPNTGELFF
TRBD1,NA,TRBV6-5,TRBJ1-1,TGTGCCAGCACCGGGACAGGGTCTATTGGCACTGAAGCTTTCTTT,CASTGTGSIGTEAFF
NA,NA,TRBV4-1,TRBJ2-3,TGCGCCAGCAGTCTTCAGACGGCGGCCAGCACAGATACGCAGTATTTT,CASSLQTAASTDTQYF
NA,NA,TRBV11-2,TRBJ2-7,TGTGCCAGCAGCTTAACTCTCTACGAGCAGTACTTC,CASSLTLYEQYF
NA,NA,TRBV5-1,TRBJ2-3,TGCGCCAGCCTCAGGGGGGCTGGCGCAGATACGCAGTATTTT,CASLRGAGADTQYF
NA,NA,TRBV29-1,TRBJ1-1,TGCAGCGTTGAAGGACGGCTGAACACTGAAGCTTTCTTT,CSVEGRLNTEAFF
TRBD1,NA,TRBV6-1,TRBJ1-6,TGTGCCAGCAGTGCGTCGGGACAGGGAAATTCACCCCTCCACTTT,CASSASGQGNSPLHF
TRBD1,NA,TRBV6-6,TRBJ1-1,TGTGCCAGCAGCCGCGACAGGGACCACACTGAAGCTTTCTTT,CASSRDRDHTEAFF
NA,NA,TRBV6-1,TRBJ1-5,TGTGCCAGCAGTGAGTCCTCAGGAGGCAATCAGCCCCAGCATTTT,CASSESSGGNQPQHF
TRBD2,NA,TRBV6-4,TRBJ2-3,TGTGCCAGCAGGGGACTAGCGGGATCAGATACGCAGTATTTT,CASRGLAGSDTQYF
NA,NA,TRBV7-9,TRBJ1-6,TGTGCCAGCAGCTTAGGGGGCCTTGGTGCAAGCTATAATTCACCCCTCCACTTT,CASSLGGLGASYNSPLHF
TRBD1,NA,TRBV6-1,TRBJ2-7,TGTGCCAGCATGTGGACAGGGGGCGGAGAGCAGTACTTC,CASMWTGGGEQYF
NA,NA,TRBV6-6,TRBJ1-1,TGTGCCAGCAGTTACTCGACCGAGAACACTGAAGCTTTCTTT,CASSYSTENTEAFF
NA,once,TRBV10-2,TRBJ2-6,TGCGCCAGCAGTGAGGCCAACGTCCTGACTTTC,CASSEANVLTF
NA,NA,TRBV7-8,TRBJ2-7,TGTGCCAGCAGCGCCCGAAGCGGCGAGCAGTACTTC,CASSARSGEQYF
TRBD1,NA,TRBV29-1,TRBJ2-5,TGCAGCGGAAGACAGGGTGAGACCCAGTACTTC,CSGRQGETQYF
NA,NA,TRBV12-5,TRBJ2-5,TGTGCTAGTGGTGTCAGGGACCCCCCAGAGACCCAGTACTTC,CASGVRDPPETQYF
NA,NA,TRBV2,TRBJ1-2,TGTGCCAGCATATCCGGGTCCACCTATGGCTACACCTTC,CASISGSTYGYTF
TRBD1,NA,TRBV7-3,TRBJ2-7,TGTGCCAGCAGCTTCTCCGGGACAGCCTCCTACGAGCAGTACTTC,CASSFSGTASYEQYF
TRBD1,NA,TRBV5-4,TRBJ1-1,TGTGCCAGCAGCTTGGGGGACAGGGGGCGGAACACTGAAGCTTTCTTT,CASSLGDRGRNTEAFF
NA,NA,TRBV5-1,TRBJ1-2,TGCGCCAGTAGCTTGGGGCCGCGTAACTATGGCTACACCTTC,CASSLGPRNYGYTF
TRBD2,NA,TRBV5-4,TRBJ2-2,TGTGCCAGCAGCTTGGTGAGCGGGAGGGCCATCGGGGAGCTGTTTTTT,CASSLVSGRAIGELFF
NA,few,TRBV7-2,TRBJ1-6,TGTGCCAGCAGCTTACAGGCAGGGGTATCCCTCCACTTT,CASSLQAGVSLHF
NA,NA,TRBV19,TRBJ2-2,TGTGCCAGTAAATACGGGGAGAGAGTAGGCACCGGGGAGCTGTTTTTT,CASKYGERVGTGELFF
NA,NA,TRBV5-6,TRBJ2-7,TGTGCCAGCAGCCGGGCCGGGACGACCTACGAGCAGTACTTC,CASSRAGTTYEQYF
NA,NA,TRBV5-1,TRBJ1-1,TGCGCCAGCAGCTCAACCGGGAAAGCCAACACTGAAGCTTTCTTT,CASSSTGKANTEAFF
TRBD2,NA,TRBV6-5,TRBJ2-5,TGTGCCAGCAGTTACTTGACTAGCGGGAGGGCGGCCCAGTACTTC,CASSYLTSGRAAQYF
TRBD2,few,TRBV11-2,TRBJ2-1,TGTGCCAGCAGCTTAGATGGGAGGGGCGATGAGCAGTTCTTC,CASSLDGRGDEQFF
NA,once,TRBV12-5,TRBJ2-1,TGTGCTAGTGGCCGGGTCCTATACAATGAGCAGTTCTTC,CASGRVLYNEQFF
NA,NA,TRBV18,TRBJ1-2,TGTGCCAGCTCACTGGACAGCTATGGCTACACCTTC,CASSLDSYGYTF
NA,NA,TRBV2,TRBJ1-2,TGTGCCAGCAGTGAGTTGTGGTCTTCTAAGGGGTATGGCTACACCTTC,CASSELWSSKGYGYTF
TRBD1,once,TRBV18,TRBJ2-7,TGTGCCAGCTCACCCCGACAGGGGGACGAGCAGTACTTC,CASSPRQGDEQYF
NA,NA,TRBV23-1,TRBJ1-6,TGCGCCAGCAGTCAATCGATGGGACATCACGCCCTTTCACCCCTCCACTTT,CASSQSMGHHALSPLHF
TRBD2,NA,TRBV11-3,TRBJ2-5,TGTGCCAGCAGCTCCCGGACTAGCGGGAGAGAGACCCAGTACTTC,CASSSRTSGRETQYF
NA,NA,TRBV2,TRBJ1-4,TGTGCCAGCAGTGAAGCCCCGCTTGGCGGGACATTGAATGAAAAACTGTTTTTT,CASSEAPLGGTLNEKLFF
NA,NA,TRBV6-6,TRBJ1-5,TGTGCCAGCTCAAAGGCCGAGAATCAGCCCCAGCATTTT,CASSKAENQPQHF
NA,few,TRBV7-2,TRBJ1-5,TGTGCCAGCAGCTTATCGTGGTCGGCCAATCAGCCCCAGCATTTT,CASSLSWSANQPQHF
NA,once,TRBV9,TRBJ2-1,TGTGCCAGCAGCGTAGCCGGGGAGAATGAGCAGTTCTTC,CASSVAGENEQFF
NA,NA,TRBV7-9,TRBJ1-4,TGTGCCAGCAGCTTAGGACAGGCGAACAATGAAAAACTGTTTTTT,CASSLGQANNEKLFF
TRBD1,NA,TRBV7-2,TRBJ1-2,TGTGCCAGCAGCCCGGGACAGGCCCAGGCGTTATGGTATGGCTACACCTTC,CASSPGQAQALWYGYTF
NA,NA,TRBV9,TRBJ2-5,TGTGCCAGCAGCCCATCGGGGGTACGGGAGACCCAGTACTTC,CASSPSGVRETQYF
TRBD2,NA,TRBV19,TRBJ2-5,TGTGCCAGTAGAACCGGGACTAGCGGGGGTGGGGAGACCCAGTACTTC,CASRTGTSGGGETQYF
TRBD1,few,TRBV4-1,TRBJ2-3,TGCGCCAGCAGCCTTGGGACAGGGCCCTCTAGCACAGATACGCAGTATTTT,CASSLGTGPSSTDTQYF